This TCR beta chain was recorded in a study of OX40 agonist ivuxolimab in advanced cancers. Overall study: Patients were dosed intravenously with ivuxolimab at 0.01 to 10 mg/kg every 2 weeks. General study findings and limits: People who partly responded at 0.1-3.0 mg/kg had some of the least clonal expansion seen.

This CDR3 is built from 16 residues. Germline V lookup: CDR1 LGHNA, CDR2 YNFKEQ. With V trimmed by 5 bases and J by 5 bases, 9 bases remained unmatched. Assay: immunoSEQ multiplex PCR; the TCRdb copy retains only in-frame clones and omits some. Of roughly 100,000 clones listed, less than 95% are singletons. With respect to this clone: Its antigen is not known.

Here the sequenced sample was CD4+ or CD8+ T cells sorted from blood, taken in a trial of the OX40 agonist ivuxolimab. The sequence derives from an adult with an advanced solid tumor such as melanoma, head and neck, liver or kidney cancer. The genes are TRBV4-2 and TRBJ2-1, with 10 positions matching TRBD2. CDR3 residues: CASSSRASGSHNEQFF. As DNA, the CDR3 is TGTGCCAGCAGCTCAAGGGCTAGCGGGAGCCACAATGAGCAGTTCTTC.